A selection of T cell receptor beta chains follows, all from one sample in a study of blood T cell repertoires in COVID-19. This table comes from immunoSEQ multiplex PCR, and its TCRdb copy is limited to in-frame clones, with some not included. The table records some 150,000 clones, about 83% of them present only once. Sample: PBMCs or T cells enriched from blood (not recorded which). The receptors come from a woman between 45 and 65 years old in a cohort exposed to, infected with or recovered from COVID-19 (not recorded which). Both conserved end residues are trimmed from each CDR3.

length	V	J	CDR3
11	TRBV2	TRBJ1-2	ASSLRGNRGYT
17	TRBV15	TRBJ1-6	ATSRGGTGDFSYNSPLH
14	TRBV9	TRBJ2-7	ASSFSTGQGGHEQY
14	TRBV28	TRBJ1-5	ASSFQRGGSNQPQH
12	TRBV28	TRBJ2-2	ASKGHQNTGELF
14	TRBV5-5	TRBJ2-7	ASSLESPGLAREQY
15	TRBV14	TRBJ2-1	ASSRLAGGLVYNEQF
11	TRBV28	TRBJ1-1	ASGLIRNTEAF
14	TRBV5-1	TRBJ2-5	ASSLDGAGPIETQY
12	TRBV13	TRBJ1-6	ASSLQGRNSPLH
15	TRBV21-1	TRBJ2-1	ASSNGLRDRVCGEQF
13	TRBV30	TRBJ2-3	AWSRSGGAPDTQY
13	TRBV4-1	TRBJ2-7	ASSQDTGGFNEQY
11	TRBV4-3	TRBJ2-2	ASSQGVAGELF
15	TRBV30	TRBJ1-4	AWSADLRQGVLEKLF
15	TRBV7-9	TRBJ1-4	ASSLRLGRSSNEKLF
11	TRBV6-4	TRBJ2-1	ASSPGQYNEQF
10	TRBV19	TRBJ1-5	ASSILGQPQH
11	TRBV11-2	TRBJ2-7	ASSIGGKREQY
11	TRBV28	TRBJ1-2	ATGGTAGYGYT
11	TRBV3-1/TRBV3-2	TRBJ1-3	ASSPGFGNTIY
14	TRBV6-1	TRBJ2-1	ASSEAGGGAGYEQF
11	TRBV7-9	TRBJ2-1	ASSHGGYNEQF
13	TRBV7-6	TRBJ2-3	ASGRGAANTDTQY
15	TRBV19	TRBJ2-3	ASSIDPTGLGTDTQY
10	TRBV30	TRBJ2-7	ALGQGSYEQY
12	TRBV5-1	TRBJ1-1	ASSWTGGGTEAF
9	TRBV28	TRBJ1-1	ASSATTKAF
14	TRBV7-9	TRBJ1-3	ASSPGGRSSGNTIY
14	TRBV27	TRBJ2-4	ASSLLAGAAKNIQY
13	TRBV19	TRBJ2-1	ASLGLAGGYNEQF
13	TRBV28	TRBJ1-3	ASSPADRDTNTIY
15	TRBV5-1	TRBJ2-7	ASSLRAARDRHYEQY
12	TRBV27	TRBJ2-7	ASRGPPPPSEQY
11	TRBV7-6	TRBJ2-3	ASSFGLTDTQY
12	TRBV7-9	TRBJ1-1	ASSLVNTNTEAF
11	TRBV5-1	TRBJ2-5	ASNAGSQETQY
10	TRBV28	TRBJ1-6	ASSFRESPLH
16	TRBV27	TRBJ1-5	ASGALGGALVDNQPQH
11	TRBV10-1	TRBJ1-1	ASSDHYSLDAF
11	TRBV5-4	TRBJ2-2	ASSLARTGELF
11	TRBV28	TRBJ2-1	ASSPLGGNEQF
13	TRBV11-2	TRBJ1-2	ASSSYWDTSYGYT
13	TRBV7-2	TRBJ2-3	ASSLQRGLLHSVY
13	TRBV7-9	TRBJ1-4	ASSFLTGVNEKLF
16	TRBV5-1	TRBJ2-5	ASSLGLAGGQQQETQY
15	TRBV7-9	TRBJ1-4	ASSSTQYRGLSEKLF
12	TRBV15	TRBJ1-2	ATSRDGTVDGYT
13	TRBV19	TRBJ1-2	ASSIEVGSPYGYT
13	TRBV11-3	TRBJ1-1	ASSPGGAGDTEAF
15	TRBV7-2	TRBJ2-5	ASSRTGTSGRAETQY
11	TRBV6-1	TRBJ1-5	ASSQTGNQPQH
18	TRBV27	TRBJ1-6	ASGPMELVSQTARSSPLH
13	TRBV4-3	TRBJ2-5	ASSQSGSTQETQY
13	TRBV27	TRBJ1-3	ASSEQGHPGNTIY
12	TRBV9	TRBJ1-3	ASSAGFTGNTIY
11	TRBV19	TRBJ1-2	ASMPEQDYGYT